This paragraph reports one T cell receptor beta chain. Following extraction, RNA underwent reverse transcription to cDNA, which served as the sequencing template. Assay used: immunoSEQ multiplex PCR; TCRdb lists only in-frame clones, some missing. This repertoire shows some 190,000 clones, just under 65% found once; its top ten account for approximately 1.3%. The data originate from a study of CD8+ T cells in alopecia areata. Specified treatment: oral pan-JAK inhibitor, 5-10 mg twice daily. V was cut by 0 bases and J by 6 bases, with 8 bases left in between. The CDR3 spans 13 residues. CDR1 and CDR2 from the germline V gene are SGHTA and FQGTGA.

The chain carries TRBV7-3 and TRBJ1-1; D remains unclear. This sequence originates from a human donor with alopecia areata. The material sequenced was CD4+ T cells sorted from blood, taken at week 49, from a patient treated with tofacitinib. The CDR3 DNA reads TGTGCCAGCAGCTTAACGGCTGGGGCTGAAGCTTTCTTT. It codes for CASSLTAGAEAFF.